This T cell receptor (beta chain) is from a study of OX40 agonist ivuxolimab in advanced cancers. Assay: immunoSEQ multiplex PCR; the TCRdb copy retains only in-frame clones and omits some. This sample carries tens of thousands of clones, 75% to 90% of them seen once, and the ten largest clones take about 0.69%. There are 16 residues in the CDR3. Germline V gene lookup returns CDR1 KGHSH and CDR2 LQKENI. V was shortened by 3 bases and J by 1 base, with 10 bases between the two germline ends. The receptor was isolated from an adult with an advanced solid tumor such as melanoma, head and neck, liver or kidney cancer. The chain combines TRBV18 with TRBJ2-6; D may be TRBD2 (6 bases). The specimen comprised CD4+ or CD8+ T cells sorted from blood, sampled in a trial of the OX40 agonist ivuxolimab. DNA for the CDR3: TGTGCCAGCTCACCGCCCGGAGGGTCTGGGGCCAACGTCCTGACTTTC. It yields the protein CASSPPGGSGANVLTF.